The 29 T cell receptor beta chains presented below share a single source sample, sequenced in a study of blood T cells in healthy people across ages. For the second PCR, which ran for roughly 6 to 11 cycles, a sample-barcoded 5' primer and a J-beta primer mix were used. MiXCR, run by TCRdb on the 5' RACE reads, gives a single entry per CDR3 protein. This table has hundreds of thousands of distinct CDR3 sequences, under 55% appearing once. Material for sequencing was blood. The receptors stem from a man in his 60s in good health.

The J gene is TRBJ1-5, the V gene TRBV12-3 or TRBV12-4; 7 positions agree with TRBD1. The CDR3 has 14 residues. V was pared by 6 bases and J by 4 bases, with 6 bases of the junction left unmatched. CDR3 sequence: CASSLYRGNQPQHF. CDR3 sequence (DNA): TGTGCCAGCAGCCTGTACAGGGGAAATCAGCCCCAGCATTTT.

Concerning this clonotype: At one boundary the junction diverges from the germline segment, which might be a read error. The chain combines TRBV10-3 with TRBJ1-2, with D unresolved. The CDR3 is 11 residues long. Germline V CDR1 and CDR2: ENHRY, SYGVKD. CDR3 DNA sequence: TGTGCCAGCAGTGAGGGAATTGGCTACACCTTC. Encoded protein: CASSEGIGYTF.

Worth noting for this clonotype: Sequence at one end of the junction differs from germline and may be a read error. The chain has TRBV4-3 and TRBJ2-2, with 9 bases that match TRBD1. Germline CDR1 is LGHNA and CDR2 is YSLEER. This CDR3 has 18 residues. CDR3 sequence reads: CVSSQGRPRQGVTGELFF. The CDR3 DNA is TGCGTCAGCAGCCAAGGAAGACCGAGACAGGGGGTCACCGGGGAGCTGTTTTTT.

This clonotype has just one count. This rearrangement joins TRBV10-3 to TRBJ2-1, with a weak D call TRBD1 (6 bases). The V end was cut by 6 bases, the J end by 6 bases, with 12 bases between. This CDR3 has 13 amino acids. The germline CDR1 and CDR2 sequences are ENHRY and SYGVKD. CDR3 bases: TGTGCCATCAGACCTCAACAGGGCAATGAGCAGTTCTTC. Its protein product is CAIRPQQGNEQFF.

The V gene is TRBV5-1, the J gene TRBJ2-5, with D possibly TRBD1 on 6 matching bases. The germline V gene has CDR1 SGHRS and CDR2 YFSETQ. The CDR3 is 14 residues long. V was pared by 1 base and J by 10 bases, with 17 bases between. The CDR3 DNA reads TGCGCCAGCAGCTTGTCGGGACAACCAATCGGCCAGTACTTC. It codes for CASSLSGQPIGQYF.

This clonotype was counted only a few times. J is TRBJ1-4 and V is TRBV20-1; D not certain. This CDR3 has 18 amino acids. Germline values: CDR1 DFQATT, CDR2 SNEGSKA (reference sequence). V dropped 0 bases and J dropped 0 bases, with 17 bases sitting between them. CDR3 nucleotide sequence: TGCAGTGCTAGAGATCGTTTGGGAGGGTTTGCAACTAATGAAAAACTGTTTTTT. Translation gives CSARDRLGGFATNEKLFF.

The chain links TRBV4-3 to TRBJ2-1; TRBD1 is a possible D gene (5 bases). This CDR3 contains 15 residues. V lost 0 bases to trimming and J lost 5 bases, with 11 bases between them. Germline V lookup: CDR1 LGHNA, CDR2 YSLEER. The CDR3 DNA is TGCGCCAGCAGCCAAGATGGGGCTGGGAACAATGAGCAGTTCTTC. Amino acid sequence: CASSQDGAGNNEQFF.

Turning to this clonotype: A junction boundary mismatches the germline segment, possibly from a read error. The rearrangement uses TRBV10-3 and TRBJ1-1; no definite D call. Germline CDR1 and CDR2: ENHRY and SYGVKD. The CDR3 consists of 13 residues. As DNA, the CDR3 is TGTGCCATCAGGCAACTGATGAACACTGAAACTTTCTTT. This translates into CAIRQLMNTETFF.

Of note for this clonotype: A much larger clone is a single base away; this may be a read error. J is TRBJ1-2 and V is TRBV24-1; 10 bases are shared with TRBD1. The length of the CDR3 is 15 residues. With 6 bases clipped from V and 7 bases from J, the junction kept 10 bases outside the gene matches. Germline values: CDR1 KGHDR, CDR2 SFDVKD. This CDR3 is CATSNPGTGVLGYTF. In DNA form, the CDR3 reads TGTGCCACCAGTAATCCCGGGACAGGGGTTCTTGGCTACACCTTC.

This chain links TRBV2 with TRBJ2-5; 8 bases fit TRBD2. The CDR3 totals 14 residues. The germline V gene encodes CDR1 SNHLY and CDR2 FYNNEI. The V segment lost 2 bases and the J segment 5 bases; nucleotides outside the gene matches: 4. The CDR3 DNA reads TGTGCCAGCAGTGAAAGGGCTAGCGGGGAGACCCAGTACTTC. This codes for CASSERASGETQYF.

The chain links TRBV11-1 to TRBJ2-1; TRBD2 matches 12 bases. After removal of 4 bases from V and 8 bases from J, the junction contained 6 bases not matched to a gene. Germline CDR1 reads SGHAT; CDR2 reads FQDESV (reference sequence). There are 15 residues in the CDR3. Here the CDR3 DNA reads TGTGCCAGCAGCTCCCGACTAGCGGGGGCGTATGAGCAGTTCTTC. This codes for CASSSRLAGAYEQFF.

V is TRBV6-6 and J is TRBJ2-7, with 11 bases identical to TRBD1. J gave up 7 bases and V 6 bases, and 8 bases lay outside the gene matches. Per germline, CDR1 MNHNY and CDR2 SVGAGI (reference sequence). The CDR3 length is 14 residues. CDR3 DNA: TGTGCCAGCAGCGATGGACAGGGGGCGCGGGAGCAGTACTTC. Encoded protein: CASSDGQGAREQYF.

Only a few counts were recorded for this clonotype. CDR3 DNA: TGTGCCAGCAGGACTAGAAACCAAGAGACCCAGTACTTC. Translated: CASRTRNQETQYF. This chain joins TRBV6-6 and TRBJ2-5; perhaps TRBD2 as D (6 bases). The CDR3 has 13 residues. Trimming took off 6 bases at V and 0 bases at J, with 8 bases between the two ends. Germline V gives CDR1 MNHNY, CDR2 SVGAGI (reference sequence).

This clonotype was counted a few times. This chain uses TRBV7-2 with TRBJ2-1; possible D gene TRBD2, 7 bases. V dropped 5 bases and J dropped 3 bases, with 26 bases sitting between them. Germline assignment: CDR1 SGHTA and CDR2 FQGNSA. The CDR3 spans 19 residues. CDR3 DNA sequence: TGTGCCAGCAGCCCCGAGGTGGCTTTTGCCGGGGGGCTCTACAATGAGCAGTTCTTC. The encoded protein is CASSPEVAFAGGLYNEQFF.

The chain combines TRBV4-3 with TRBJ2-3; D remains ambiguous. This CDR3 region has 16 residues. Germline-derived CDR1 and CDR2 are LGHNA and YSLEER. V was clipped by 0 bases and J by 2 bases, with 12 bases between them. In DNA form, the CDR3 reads TGCGCCAGCAGCCAAGACAACAGAGATCCCACAGATACGCAGTATTTT. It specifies CASSQDNRDPTDTQYF.

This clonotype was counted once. CDR3 sequence (DNA): TGTGCCATCAGTGTGGGCAGGGGAGGCGGTGAAGCTTTCTTT. Translation: CAISVGRGGGEAFF. The chain recombines TRBV10-3 with TRBJ1-1; D is possibly TRBD1 (6 bases). The V gene's germline CDR1 is ENHRY and CDR2 SYGVKD. The CDR3 contains 14 residues. Trimming removed 4 bases from V and 7 bases from J, with 16 bases in between.

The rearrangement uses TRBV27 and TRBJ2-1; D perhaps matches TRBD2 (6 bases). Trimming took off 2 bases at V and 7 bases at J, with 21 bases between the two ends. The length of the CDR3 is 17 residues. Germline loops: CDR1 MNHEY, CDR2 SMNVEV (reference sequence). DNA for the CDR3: TGTGCCAGCAGTTTAAAGCGCTTAGGCGGGGTTATAAATGAGCAGTTCTTC. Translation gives CASSLKRLGGVINEQFF.

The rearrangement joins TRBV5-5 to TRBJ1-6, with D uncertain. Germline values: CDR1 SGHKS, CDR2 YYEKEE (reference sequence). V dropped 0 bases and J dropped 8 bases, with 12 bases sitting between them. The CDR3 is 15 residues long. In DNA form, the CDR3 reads TGTGCCAGCAGCTTGGCCCCTATGAAGGATTCACCCCTCCACTTT. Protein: CASSLAPMKDSPLHF.

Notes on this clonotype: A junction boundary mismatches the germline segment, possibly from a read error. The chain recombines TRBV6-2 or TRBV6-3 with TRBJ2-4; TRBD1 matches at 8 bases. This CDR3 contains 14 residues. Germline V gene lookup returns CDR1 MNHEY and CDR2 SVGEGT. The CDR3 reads CASSRTGSTYEQCF. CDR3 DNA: TGTGCCAGCAGCCGGACAGGGAGTACCTACGAGCAGTGCTTC.

The CDR3 region has the DNA TGTGCCAGCAGCTTACAGCGGGCGGACACAGATACGCAGTATTTT. Amino acids: CASSLQRADTDTQYF. The chain has TRBV7-9 and TRBJ2-3, with D perhaps TRBD2 (6 bases). V lost 2 bases and J 2 bases, leaving 11 bases between the germline ends. CDR3 length: 15 residues. Germline V gene data show CDR1 as SEHNR and CDR2 as FQNEAQ (reference sequence).

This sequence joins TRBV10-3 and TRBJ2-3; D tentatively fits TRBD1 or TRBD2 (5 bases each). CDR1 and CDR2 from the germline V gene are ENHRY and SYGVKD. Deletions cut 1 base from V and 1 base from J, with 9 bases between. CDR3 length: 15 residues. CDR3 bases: TGTGCCATCAGTGAGTATGGGGGAGGCACAGATACGCAGTATTTT. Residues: CAISEYGGGTDTQYF.

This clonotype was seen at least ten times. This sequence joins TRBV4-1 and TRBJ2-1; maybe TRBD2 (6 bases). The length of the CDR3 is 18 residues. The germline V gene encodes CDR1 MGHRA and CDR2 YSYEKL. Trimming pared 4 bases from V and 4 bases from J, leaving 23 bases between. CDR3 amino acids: CASSLYPPRLATYNEQFF. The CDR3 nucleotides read TGCGCCAGCAGCCTATACCCCCCGCGGCTAGCGACATACAATGAGCAGTTCTTC.

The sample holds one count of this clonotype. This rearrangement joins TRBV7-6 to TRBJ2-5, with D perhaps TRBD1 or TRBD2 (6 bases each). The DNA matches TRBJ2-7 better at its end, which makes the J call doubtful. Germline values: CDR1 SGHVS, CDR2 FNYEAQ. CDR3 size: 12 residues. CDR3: CASSQRGDEQYF. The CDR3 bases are TGTGCCAGCAGCCAAAGGGGGGACGAGCAGTACTTC.

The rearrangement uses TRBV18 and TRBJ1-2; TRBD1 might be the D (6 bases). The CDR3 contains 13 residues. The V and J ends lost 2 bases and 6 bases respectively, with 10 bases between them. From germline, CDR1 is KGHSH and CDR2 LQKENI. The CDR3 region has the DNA TGTGCCAGCTCACCAGGGGCAGGGGATGGCTACACCTTC. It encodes CASSPGAGDGYTF.

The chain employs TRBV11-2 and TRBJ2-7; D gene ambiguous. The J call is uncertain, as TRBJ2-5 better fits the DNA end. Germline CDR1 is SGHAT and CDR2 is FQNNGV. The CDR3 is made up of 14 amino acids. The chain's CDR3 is CASSLDLTFETQYF. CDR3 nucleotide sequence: TGTGCCAGCAGCTTAGATCTGACGTTTGAGACCCAGTACTTC.

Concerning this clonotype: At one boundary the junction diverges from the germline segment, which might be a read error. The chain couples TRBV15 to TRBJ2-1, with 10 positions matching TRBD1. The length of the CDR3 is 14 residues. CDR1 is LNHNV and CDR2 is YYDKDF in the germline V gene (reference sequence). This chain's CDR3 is CATRGQGPYNGQFF. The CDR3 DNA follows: TGTGCCACCAGGGGACAGGGGCCCTACAATGGGCAGTTCTTC.

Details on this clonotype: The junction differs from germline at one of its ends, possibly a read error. The CDR3 region has the DNA TGTGCCGGCAGCATCACAGGGGGGGAGACCCAGTACTTC. It translates to CAGSITGGETQYF. The rearrangement links TRBV9 to TRBJ2-5, with 8 bases aligning to TRBD1. This CDR3 spans 13 amino acids. Per the germline V gene, CDR1 is SGDLS and CDR2 is YYNGEE.

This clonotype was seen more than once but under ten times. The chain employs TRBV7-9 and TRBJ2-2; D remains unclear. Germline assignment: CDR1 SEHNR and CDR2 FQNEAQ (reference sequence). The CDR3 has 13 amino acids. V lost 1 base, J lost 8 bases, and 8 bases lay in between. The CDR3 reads CASSLGMTGELFF. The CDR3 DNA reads TGTGCCAGCAGCTTAGGCATGACGGGGGAGCTGTTTTTT.

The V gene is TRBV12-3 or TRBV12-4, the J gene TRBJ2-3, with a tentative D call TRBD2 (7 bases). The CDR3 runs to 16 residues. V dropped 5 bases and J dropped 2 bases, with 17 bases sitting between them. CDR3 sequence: CASSNWGGPPTDTQYF. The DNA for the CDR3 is TGTGCCAGCAGTAATTGGGGGGGGCCCCCCACAGATACGCAGTATTTT.